These 27 T cell receptor beta chains were all obtained from the same sample, sequenced in a study of T cell responses to AZD1222 COVID-19 vaccine. Profiling relied on immunoSEQ multiplex PCR, and the TCRdb table lists in-frame clones only, not all of them. The sample gives around 130,000 clones, 88% of which show up once; approximately 3.7% is in the top ten. The specimen comprised peripheral blood, sampled on day 0 of AZD1222 vaccination. These receptors originate from an adult in good health.

The genes are TRBV7-2 and TRBJ1-4; 7 bases align to TRBD1. The V gene's germline CDR1 is SGHTA and CDR2 FQGNSA. The CDR3 contains 15 residues. V lost 3 bases to trimming and J lost 3 bases; unmatched junction nucleotides: 4. Here the CDR3 reads CASSFRGRANEKLFF. The DNA of the CDR3 is TGTGCCAGCAGCTTTAGGGGGCGAGCTAATGAAAAACTGTTTTTT.

The chain carries TRBV2 and TRBJ1-1, with D uncertain. The CDR3 covers 14 residues. Germline values: CDR1 SNHLY, CDR2 FYNNEI. Trimming stripped 7 bases from V and 9 bases from J, with 21 bases between. In DNA, the CDR3 is TGTGCCAGCACTCTCACTTGGGAGGGCTATAAAGCTTTCTTT. This translates into CASTLTWEGYKAFF.

The J gene is TRBJ2-1, the V gene TRBV21-1; TRBD1, the D gene given by the table, was not confirmed from the DNA. TRBV21-1 is noted as a pseudogene. The CDR3 runs to 15 residues. CDR3 amino acids: CASRQGRADYNEQFF. DNA for the CDR3: TGTGCCAGCAGGCAGGGGAGAGCGGACTACAATGAGCAGTTCTTC.

This clone has only a few counts. The chain carries TRBV7-9 and TRBJ2-1, with 7 bases fitting TRBD2. Trimming removed 3 bases from V and 9 bases from J; junction bases left unmatched: 5. Germline V gene sequence: CDR1 SEHNR, CDR2 FQNEAQ (reference sequence). The CDR3 has 13 amino acids. CDR3 region: CASSLAGVSEQFF. Here the CDR3 DNA reads TGTGCCAGCAGCTTGGCGGGAGTAAGTGAGCAGTTCTTC. Full variable domain (missing parts from reference TRBV7-9 and TRBJ2-1): DTGVSQNPRHKITKRGQNVTFRCDPISEHNRLYWYRQTLGQGPEFLTYFQNEAQLEKSRLLSDRFSAERPKGSFSTLEIQRTEQGDSAMYLCASSLAGVSEQFFGPGTRLTVL.

This rearrangement joins TRBV24-1 to TRBJ2-1; TRBD1 matches 9 bases. The CDR3 covers 18 residues. Germline assignment: CDR1 KGHDR and CDR2 SFDVKD. Trimming at V came to 3 bases and at J to 2 bases, leaving 10 bases not matched to a gene. The CDR3 sequence is CATSDRSGTGRTYNEQFF. DNA for the CDR3: TGTGCCACCAGTGATCGTTCCGGGACAGGGAGGACCTACAATGAGCAGTTCTTC.

The rearrangement joins TRBV10-3 to TRBJ2-3; D unclear. V shed 6 bases and J shed 0 bases, with 4 bases lying between them. This CDR3 is built from 12 residues. Germline CDR1 ENHRY, CDR2 SYGVKD. This chain's CDR3 is CAISASTDTQYF. The CDR3 nucleotides read TGTGCCATCAGCGCTAGCACAGATACGCAGTATTTT.

Only one count was recorded for this clone. V gene TRBV3-1 (or the pseudogene TRBV3-2) combines with J gene TRBJ1-5; the D gene is possibly TRBD1 (5 bases). The V end was cut by 5 bases, the J end by 9 bases, with 17 bases between. There are 14 residues in the CDR3. Germline loops: CDR1 LGHDT, CDR2 YNNKEL (reference sequence). For the CDR3, the DNA is TGTGCCAGCAGCTCTCGGGACGGGAGTACGCCCCAGCATTTT. Encoded protein: CASSSRDGSTPQHF.

In nucleotides, the CDR3 is TGTGCCAGCTCACAACAGCAAAATAACTATGGCTACACCTTC. Translated: CASSQQQNNYGYTF. The chain combines TRBV18 with TRBJ1-2; no reliable D call. From germline, CDR1 is KGHSH and CDR2 LQKENI. The V end lost 4 bases, the J end lost 1 base, and 10 bases lay between the germline ends. This CDR3 has 14 amino acids.

V gene TRBV9 combines with J gene TRBJ1-2; D unclear. There are 15 residues in the CDR3. The ends were cut back, 0 bases at V and 4 bases at J, with 13 bases in the middle. Germline CDR1 and CDR2: SGDLS and YYNGEE. The CDR3 bases are TGTGCCAGCAGCGTAGATGCAGCAACCTTCTATGGCTACACCTTC. Protein product: CASSVDAATFYGYTF.

The V and J genes are TRBV5-1 and TRBJ2-1, with 9 bases aligning to TRBD2. This CDR3 has 15 residues. Germline V gene lookup returns CDR1 SGHRS and CDR2 YFSETQ. With 7 bases clipped from V and 4 bases from J, the junction kept 9 bases outside the gene matches. The CDR3 sequence is CASRLAEPRYNEQFF. The DNA for the CDR3 is TGCGCCAGCCGACTAGCGGAACCCCGATACAATGAGCAGTTCTTC. Based on the CDR3 plus reference TRBV5-1 and TRBJ2-1, the full variable domain is KAGVTQTPRYLIKTRGQQVTLSCSPISGHRSVSWYQQTPGQGLQFLFEYFSETQRNKGNFPGRFSGRQFSNSRSEMNVSTLELGDSALYLCASRLAEPRYNEQFFGPGTRLTVL.

This clone was counted once. The chain recombines TRBV2 with TRBJ1-5; TRBD1 agrees at 7 bases. The CDR3 consists of 15 residues. The germline V gene has CDR1 SNHLY and CDR2 FYNNEI. The V segment lost 6 bases and the J segment 3 bases; nucleotides outside the gene matches: 8. The CDR3 nucleotides read TGTGCCAGCAGCACGGGACAGAGACCCAATCAGCCCCAGCATTTT. Translated, it gives CASSTGQRPNQPQHF.

The J gene is TRBJ2-6, the V gene TRBV2; 9 bases match TRBD1. J lost 0 bases, V lost 5 bases, and 2 bases had no gene match. Germline assignment: CDR1 SNHLY and CDR2 FYNNEI. The CDR3 is made up of 16 amino acids. The CDR3 region has the DNA TGTGCCAGCAGTAAGACAGGGGGCTCTGGGGCCAACGTCCTGACTTTC. It codes for CASSKTGGSGANVLTF.

The chain employs TRBV4-1 and TRBJ1-3; D unresolved. The V end was cut by 0 bases, the J end by 2 bases, with 8 bases between. Germline CDR1 MGHRA, CDR2 YSYEKL. The CDR3 is made up of 15 amino acids. The CDR3 bases are TGCGCCAGCAGCCAAGATCCGGCCCCTGGAAACACCATATATTTT. This sequence encodes CASSQDPAPGNTIYF.

The V gene is TRBV6-1, the J gene TRBJ1-2; TRBD1 matches 8 bases. CDR1 MNHNS and CDR2 SASEGT come from the germline V gene. The CDR3 consists of 14 residues. The ends lost 3 bases at V and 5 bases at J; junction bases unmatched: 5. The CDR3, as DNA: TGTGCCAGCAGTGATTTGACAGGGGTATATGGCTACACCTTC. Translation: CASSDLTGVYGYTF.

The chain links TRBV2 to TRBJ1-6, with TRBD1 as a possible D gene (5 bases). There are 17 residues in the CDR3. Germline assignment: CDR1 SNHLY and CDR2 FYNNEI. Between the trimmed V and J ends, which lost 7 bases and 4 bases, there was a span of 20 bases. CDR3 sequence reads: CASKNTFLDMYNSPLHF. CDR3 nucleotide sequence: TGTGCCAGCAAGAACACCTTCTTGGACATGTATAATTCACCCCTCCACTTT.

This chain connects TRBV7-8 to TRBJ1-5; D is unresolved. V lost 1 base to trimming and J lost 6 bases, with 13 bases between them. Germline-derived CDR1 and CDR2 are SGHVS and FQNEAQ. The CDR3 length is 15 residues. The DNA for the CDR3 is TGTGCCAGCAGCTTAGGCCCGCTAACGAGTCAGCCCCAGCATTTT. The encoded protein is CASSLGPLTSQPQHF.

The chain recombines TRBV7-2 with TRBJ1-5; 7 nucleotides line up with TRBD1. The CDR3 extends over 16 amino acids. The ends lost 5 bases at V and 7 bases at J; junction bases unmatched: 14. Looked up from germline, CDR1 is SGHTA and CDR2 is FQGNSA. The CDR3 region has the DNA TGTGCCAGCAGCCCTAACCTTTCAGGGGGGAGGCAGCCCCAGCATTTT. It yields the protein CASSPNLSGGRQPQHF.

The chain joins TRBV5-4 to TRBJ2-1, with D unresolved. CDR3 length equals 15 residues. Trimming stripped 4 bases from V and 0 bases from J, with 11 bases between. Germline V lookup: CDR1 SGHNT, CDR2 YYREEE (reference sequence). The CDR3 is CASSVDSSSYNEQFF. The CDR3 DNA sequence: TGTGCCAGCAGCGTCGACTCAAGCTCCTACAATGAGCAGTTCTTC.

The rearrangement uses TRBV5-4 and TRBJ1-2; D not resolved. The CDR3 has 15 amino acids. Per germline, CDR1 SGHNT and CDR2 YYREEE (reference sequence). The germline V and J ends were trimmed by 4 bases and 2 bases, with 15 bases remaining between them. The CDR3 DNA sequence: TGTGCCAGCAGCCCGGAGACGGCGGGGAACTATGGCTACACCTTC. Its protein product is CASSPETAGNYGYTF.

The chain recombines TRBV6-5 with TRBJ2-3, with D possibly matching TRBD2 (5 bases). Deletions cut 7 bases from V and 0 bases from J, with 14 bases between. The CDR3 loop spans 15 amino acids. Germline CDR1 is MNHEY and CDR2 is SVGAGI. The CDR3 reads CASTRRDGSTDTQYF. CDR3 nucleotides: TGTGCCAGCACCCGACGGGATGGTAGCACAGATACGCAGTATTTT.

A single count supports this clone. This rearrangement joins TRBV11-1 to TRBJ2-2; D gene uncertain. The CDR3 contains 16 residues. V lost 5 bases to trimming and J lost 1 base, with 14 bases between them. Germline loops: CDR1 SGHAT, CDR2 FQDESV (reference sequence). CDR3 protein: CASSRPPDGNTGELFF. The CDR3 region has the DNA TGTGCCAGCAGCCGACCCCCGGACGGGAACACCGGGGAGCTGTTTTTT.

This chain joins TRBV7-8 and TRBJ2-2; the match to TRBD2 covers 8 bases. The CDR3 totals 16 residues. V dropped 1 base and J dropped 6; count of bases not matched to a gene: 7. The germline V gene has CDR1 SGHVS and CDR2 FQNEAQ. The CDR3 sequence: CASSLVGSGSPGELFF. In nucleotides, the CDR3 is TGTGCCAGCAGCTTAGTGGGAAGCGGGAGCCCCGGGGAGCTGTTTTTT.

The V gene is TRBV19, the J gene TRBJ2-3; 7 bases are a match to TRBD1. Germline loops: CDR1 LNHDA, CDR2 SQIVND (reference sequence). Trimming took 6 bases from V and 2 from J; bases not matched to a gene: 11. The CDR3 loop spans 16 amino acids. CDR3 amino acids: CASSNRRQGYTDTQYF. CDR3 nucleotides: TGTGCCAGTAGCAACCGTCGACAGGGATACACAGATACGCAGTATTTT.

This clone is a singleton in its sample. The rearrangement uses TRBV5-1 and TRBJ2-7; TRBD2 is a possible D gene (5 bases). CDR1 and CDR2 from the germline V gene are SGHRS and YFSETQ. This CDR3 contains 14 residues. The V end was cut by 9 bases, the J end by 5 bases, with 21 bases between. CDR3 amino acids: CATMTTVGGHEQYF. In DNA, the CDR3 is TGCGCCACCATGACGACCGTAGGAGGCCACGAGCAGTACTTC.

The rearrangement links TRBV7-9 to TRBJ1-1, with no clear D. From germline, CDR1 is SEHNR and CDR2 FQNEAQ (reference sequence). Deletions cut 6 bases from V and 1 base from J, with 9 bases between. The length of the CDR3 is 13 residues. The CDR3: CASSLEGNTEAFF. The CDR3 DNA reads TGTGCCAGCAGTCTTGAGGGGAACACTGAAGCTTTCTTT.

The chain uses TRBV30 and TRBJ2-1; 7 bases align to TRBD1. The CDR3 covers 16 residues. From germline, CDR1 is GTSNPN and CDR2 SVGIG (reference sequence). After removal of 0 bases from V and 2 bases from J, the junction contained 7 bases not matched to a gene. The CDR3 is CAWSVIRQGPYNEQFF. The CDR3 nucleotides are TGTGCCTGGAGTGTAATAAGACAGGGACCCTACAATGAGCAGTTCTTC.

V gene TRBV5-1 combines with J gene TRBJ2-1, with D hard to call. V was pared by 4 bases and J by 8 bases, with 7 bases between. The CDR3 consists of 11 residues. The germline gives CDR1 SGHRS, CDR2 YFSETQ. The chain's CDR3 is CASSIGHEQFF. The CDR3, as DNA: TGCGCCAGCAGCATCGGACATGAGCAGTTCTTC. Full variable domain (outside the CDR3, taken from reference TRBV5-1 and TRBJ2-1): KAGVTQTPRYLIKTRGQQVTLSCSPISGHRSVSWYQQTPGQGLQFLFEYFSETQRNKGNFPGRFSGRQFSNSRSEMNVSTLELGDSALYLCASSIGHEQFFGPGTRLTVL.